The next 27 T cell receptor beta chains were all read from a single sample in a study of T cells after yellow fever vaccination. TCRdb reprocessed the 5' RACE reads via MiXCR and lists one record per CDR3 protein. The data contain 500,000 to 650,000 distinct CDR3 sequences, roughly 14% of them singletons. The sequenced sample was PBMCs, obtained on the day of the yellow fever booster vaccination. The receptors were sampled from a man aged 30 to 45 who received the YFV17D yellow fever vaccine.

The V and J genes are TRBV20-1 and TRBJ1-1; D gene uncertain. V shed 6 bases and J shed 0 bases, with 8 bases lying between them. Germline assignment: CDR1 DFQATT and CDR2 SNEGSKA (reference sequence). The CDR3 runs to 12 residues. The CDR3 here is CSARIMNTEAFF. CDR3 in DNA: TGCAGTGCGCGCATCATGAACACTGAAGCTTTCTTT.

In its sample, this clonotype was seen a few times. This sequence joins TRBV6-2 or TRBV6-3 and TRBJ2-7, with 8 bases fitting TRBD2. The CDR3 loop spans 15 amino acids. Per germline, CDR1 MNHEY and CDR2 SVGEGT. Trimming removed 5 bases from V and 4 bases from J; junction bases left unmatched: 10. CDR3 sequence reads: CASSNPTSAKYEQYF. As DNA, the CDR3 is TGTGCCAGCAGTAACCCGACTAGCGCCAAATACGAGCAGTACTTC.

The CDR3 DNA reads TGCGCCAGCAGCTCCCAATCACTAGCGGAAGATATCTACGAGCAGTACTTC. As protein: CASSSQSLAEDIYEQYF. V and J are TRBV5-1 and TRBJ2-7; TRBD2 matches 8 bases. The V segment lost 3 bases and the J segment 3 bases; nucleotides outside the gene matches: 14. The CDR3 is made up of 17 amino acids. In germline, CDR1 is SGHRS, CDR2 YFSETQ.

This clonotype has at least ten counts. V usage is TRBV29-1 and J usage is TRBJ2-7; D possibly matches TRBD1 or TRBD2 (5 bases each). The CDR3 totals 11 residues. V was cut by 6 bases and J by 7 bases, with 13 bases left in between. The germline V gene encodes CDR1 SQVTM and CDR2 ANQGSEA. The CDR3 region is CSVGDRAEQYF. CDR3 nucleotide sequence: TGCAGCGTAGGGGACCGCGCGGAGCAGTACTTC.

This clonotype was found a few times. This chain links TRBV29-1 with TRBJ2-4, with a possible D match to TRBD1 (5 bases). The CDR3 loop spans 14 amino acids. V was pared by 4 bases and J by 6 bases, with 16 bases between. CDR1 and CDR2 from the germline V gene are SQVTM and ANQGSEA. The chain's CDR3 is CSVVCPDRGNIQYF. CDR3 nucleotide sequence: TGCAGCGTTGTGTGTCCCGATAGGGGAAACATTCAGTACTTC.

The chain combines TRBV7-9 with TRBJ2-1; 9 bases are a match to TRBD1. Germline lookup yields CDR1 SEHNR and CDR2 FQNEAQ (reference sequence). Unmatched junction bases numbered 11, after V lost 3 bases and J lost 8 bases. CDR3 size: 16 residues. The CDR3 DNA follows: TGTGCCAGCAGCTTTGAAGGGACAGGGTTAGTCGATGAGCAGTTCTTC. Its protein product is CASSFEGTGLVDEQFF.

This clonotype has a handful of counts. The chain couples TRBV28 to TRBJ2-7; no clear D gene. Germline loops: CDR1 MDHEN, CDR2 SYDVKM. CDR3 size: 15 residues. V gave up 5 bases and J gave up 5 bases, with 19 bases separating them. CDR3 in DNA: TGTGCCAGCAGTCCTACGAGTCCAGAGACCCACGAGCAGTACTTC. This sequence encodes CASSPTSPETHEQYF.

This clonotype appeared a single time. The rearrangement joins TRBV9 to TRBJ2-7; 11 nucleotides agree with TRBD2. This CDR3 spans 14 amino acids. The V segment lost 0 bases and the J segment 10 bases; nucleotides outside the gene matches: 6. CDR1 SGDLS and CDR2 YYNGEE come from the germline V gene. CDR3 nucleotide sequence: TGTGCCAGCAGCGTAGATAGCGGGAGGGCCCTCCAGTACTTC. It yields the protein CASSVDSGRALQYF.

This clonotype was seen only a few times. V and J are TRBV18 and TRBJ1-1; the D gene is possibly TRBD1 (5 bases). Between the trimmed V and J ends, which lost 3 bases and 5 bases, there was a span of 13 bases. Germline loops: CDR1 KGHSH, CDR2 LQKENI. CDR3 length: 14 residues. The CDR3, as DNA: TGTGCCAGCTCACCGGGAAGGGGTGGAACTGAAGCTTTCTTT. Translated, it gives CASSPGRGGTEAFF.

This clonotype was counted between two and nine times. V gene TRBV7-2 combines with J gene TRBJ1-5; D possibly corresponds to TRBD1 (6 bases). V was clipped by 5 bases and J by 6 bases, with 14 bases between them. The CDR3 has 14 residues. Germline V gene lookup returns CDR1 SGHTA and CDR2 FQGNSA. The CDR3 DNA follows: TGTGCCAGCAGCACACAGGGTCCGGGTCAGCCCCAGCATTTT. This codes for CASSTQGPGQPQHF. The complete variable domain, with remaining parts taken from reference TRBV7-2 and TRBJ1-5, reads GAGVSQSPSNKVTEKGKDVELRCDPISGHTALYWYRQSLGQGLEFLIYFQGNSAPDKSGLPSDRFSAERTGGSVSTLTIQRTQQEDSAVYLCASSTQGPGQPQHFGDGTRLSIL.

V gene TRBV23-1 combines with J gene TRBJ2-7, with 7 positions matching TRBD2. TRBV23-1 falls under the ORF class, with uncertain function. The trim removed 4 bases at V and 6 bases at J, leaving 6 bases unmatched. The CDR3 extends over 13 amino acids. The DNA of the CDR3 is TGCGCCAGCAGTCCCGACGGCGGGGGCGAGCAGTACTTC. Amino acid sequence: CASSPDGGGEQYF.

Ten or more counts support this clonotype. The J gene is TRBJ2-7, the V gene TRBV20-1; possible D gene TRBD1, 6 bases. In germline, CDR1 is DFQATT, CDR2 SNEGSKA (reference sequence). The CDR3 runs to 13 residues. V shed 4 bases and J shed 4 bases, with 14 bases lying between them. This CDR3 is CSATTGWEYEQYF. In DNA form, the CDR3 reads TGCAGTGCTACCACAGGGTGGGAATACGAGCAGTACTTC.

In its sample, this clonotype was seen a few times. The rearrangement links TRBV2 to TRBJ2-3; D ambiguous. Deletions cut 4 bases from V and 0 bases from J, with 11 bases between. In germline, CDR1 is SNHLY, CDR2 FYNNEI. The CDR3 totals 15 residues. The CDR3 sequence is CASSAAGPSTDTQYF. In DNA form, the CDR3 reads TGTGCCAGCAGTGCGGCAGGCCCCAGCACAGATACGCAGTATTTT.

This clonotype was seen a single time. V is TRBV7-2 and J is TRBJ2-1; D not resolved. Germline values: CDR1 SGHTA, CDR2 FQGNSA. V was clipped by 0 bases and J by 5 bases, with 14 bases between them. CDR3 length: 16 amino acids. CDR3: CASSLAMDGYHNEQFF. As DNA, the CDR3 is TGTGCCAGCAGCTTAGCGATGGACGGATACCACAATGAGCAGTTCTTC.

V is TRBV5-6 and J is TRBJ2-4; no clear D gene. This CDR3 is 15 amino acids long. Germline V gene data show CDR1 as SGHDT and CDR2 as YYEEEE. V lost 2 bases and J 0 bases, leaving 9 bases between the germline ends. CDR3 coding DNA: TGTGCCAGCAGCTTACTTTCCATAGCCAAAAACATTCAGTACTTC. Amino acid sequence: CASSLLSIAKNIQYF.

This clonotype turned up a few times. The rearrangement links TRBV7-6 to TRBJ2-2; D remains ambiguous. V was shortened by 6 bases and J by 0 bases, with 17 bases between the two germline ends. Looked up from germline, CDR1 is SGHVS and CDR2 is FNYEAQ. CDR3 length equals 17 residues. DNA for the CDR3: TGTGCCAGCAGGGTGCATGTTGCGGCTCCGAACACCGGGGAGCTGTTTTTT. Amino acids: CASRVHVAAPNTGELFF.

This sequence joins TRBV5-4 and TRBJ2-7; TRBD2 matches at 10 bases. The CDR3 extends over 15 amino acids. The V segment lost 5 bases and the J segment 3 bases; nucleotides outside the gene matches: 8. From germline, CDR1 is SGHNT and CDR2 YYREEE (reference sequence). This CDR3 reads CASSSPSGGLYEQYF. The CDR3 DNA is TGTGCCAGCAGTTCCCCTAGCGGGGGCCTCTACGAGCAGTACTTC. The full variable domain, in which reference TRBV5-4 and TRBJ2-7 provide the parts outside the CDR3, is ETGVTQSPTHLIKTRGQQVTLRCSSQSGHNTVSWYQQALGQGPQFIFQYYREEENGRGNFPPRFSGLQFPNYSSELNVNALELDDSALYLCASSSPSGGLYEQYFGPGTRLTVT.

The table lists this clonotype with many counts. This rearrangement joins TRBV4-3 to TRBJ2-1; D possibly corresponds to TRBD1 (6 bases). V was trimmed by 4 bases and J by 5 bases, leaving 12 bases between them. The CDR3 runs 14 residues. Germline-derived CDR1 and CDR2 are LGHNA and YSLEER. This CDR3 reads CASSRLGHNNEQFF. CDR3 sequence (DNA): TGCGCCAGCAGCCGGTTGGGACATAACAATGAGCAGTTCTTC.

The V and J genes are TRBV20-1 and TRBJ1-3; D not resolved. This CDR3 contains 15 residues. Trimming cost V 6 bases and J 0 bases, with 15 bases left between them. CDR1 and CDR2 (germline): DFQATT, SNEGSKA (reference sequence). The CDR3 sequence: CSAPSWATSGNTIYF. The DNA for the CDR3 is TGCAGTGCCCCCTCCTGGGCGACCTCTGGAAACACCATATATTTT.

Only a few counts were recorded for this clonotype. The chain combines TRBV2 with TRBJ2-7; D remains unclear. Germline V gene sequence: CDR1 SNHLY, CDR2 FYNNEI. The V end lost 6 bases, the J end lost 5 bases, and 23 bases lay between the germline ends. This CDR3 spans 16 amino acids. DNA of the CDR3: TGTGCCAGCAGCCTAACTGGCAGCCCCGACTTTGACGAGCAGTACTTC. It translates to CASSLTGSPDFDEQYF. Combining the CDR3 with reference TRBV2 and TRBJ2-7 gives the whole variable domain EPEVTQTPSHQVTQMGQEVILRCVPISNHLYFYWYRQILGQKVEFLVSFYNNEISEKSEIFDDQFSVERPDGSNFTLKIRSTKLEDSAMYFCASSLTGSPDFDEQYFGPGTRLTVT.

This clonotype appeared a few times. The rearrangement links TRBV16 to TRBJ2-7, with D possibly being TRBD2 (6 bases). Germline-derived CDR1 and CDR2 are KGHSY and FQNENV. The V end lost 2 bases, the J end lost 7 bases, and 12 bases lay between the germline ends. The CDR3 totals 13 residues. The CDR3 sequence is CASSQGVGREQYF. The CDR3 bases are TGTGCCAGCAGCCAAGGGGTCGGGAGAGAGCAGTACTTC. The complete variable domain, with remaining parts taken from reference TRBV16 and TRBJ2-7, reads GEEVAQTPKHLVRGEGQKAKLYCAPIKGHSYVFWYQQVLKNEFKFLISFQNENVFDETGMPKERFSAKCLPNSPCSLEIQATKLEDSAVYFCASSQGVGREQYFGPGTRLTVT.

This clonotype was recorded a few times. The V call is TRBV30, the J call TRBJ2-6, with 8 positions matching TRBD1. Looked up from germline, CDR1 is GTSNPN and CDR2 is SVGIG (reference sequence). This CDR3 has 13 residues. The trim removed 3 bases at V and 6 bases at J, leaving 1 base unmatched. CDR3: CAWRQGAANVLTF. The DNA for the CDR3 is TGTGCCTGGAGGCAGGGGGCGGCCAACGTCCTGACTTTC.

V gene TRBV7-8 combines with J gene TRBJ2-1; D perhaps matches TRBD2 (5 bases). The ends were cut back, 2 bases at V and 7 bases at J, with 18 bases in the middle. The CDR3 covers 16 residues. Germline assignment: CDR1 SGHVS and CDR2 FQNEAQ. CDR3 residues: CASSLMDFSVGNEQFF. The CDR3 DNA reads TGTGCCAGCAGCTTAATGGACTTCTCGGTAGGGAATGAGCAGTTCTTC.

The chain couples TRBV7-9 to TRBJ2-3; TRBD2 might be the D (5 bases). This CDR3 comprises 12 residues. V was clipped by 5 bases and J by 9 bases, with 12 bases between them. Germline CDR1 SEHNR, CDR2 FQNEAQ (reference sequence). The CDR3 DNA follows: TGTGCCAGCAGCGCACATACGGGAACGCAGTATTTT. Its translation is CASSAHTGTQYF.

The chain joins TRBV28 to TRBJ1-1, with D perhaps TRBD1 (6 bases). The CDR3 covers 16 residues. Per the germline V gene, CDR1 is MDHEN and CDR2 is SYDVKM. Trimming cost V 4 bases and J 3 bases, with 18 bases left between them. CDR3 sequence (DNA): TGTGCCAGCAGTTCGGGTAGAACAGGGTGGTACACTGAAGCTTTCTTT. Translating it yields CASSSGRTGWYTEAFF. The variable domain in full, completed from reference TRBV28 and TRBJ1-1, reads DVKVTQSSRYLVKRTGEKVFLECVQDMDHENMFWYRQDPGLGLRLIYFSYDVKMKEKGDIPEGYSVSREKKERFSLILESASTNQTSMYLCASSSGRTGWYTEAFFGQGTRLTVV.

This clonotype has a handful of counts. CDR3 DNA sequence: TGTGCCACCAGTGACCCTACCCAGGGGGGCAATGAGCAGTTCTTC. Translating it yields CATSDPTQGGNEQFF. V is TRBV24-1 and J is TRBJ2-1; D possibly corresponds to TRBD1 (7 bases). V lost 4 bases and J 6 bases, leaving 15 bases between the germline ends. CDR1 is KGHDR, CDR2 SFDVKD, per germline. This CDR3 comprises 15 residues.

This clonotype was picked up a small number of times. This chain joins TRBV3-1 and TRBJ2-5, with D unclear. From germline, CDR1 is LGHDT and CDR2 YNNKEL (reference sequence). The germline V and J ends were trimmed by 0 bases and 10 bases, with 12 bases remaining between them. The CDR3 is made up of 13 amino acids. This CDR3 is CASSQDRTVGQYF. CDR3 nucleotide sequence: TGTGCCAGCAGCCAAGATCGAACAGTCGGCCAGTACTTC.